One and the same sample provided the 32 T cell receptor beta chains below, sequenced in a study of blood T cell repertoires in COVID-19. The table came from immunoSEQ multiplex PCR; TCRdb's copy has only in-frame clones and leaves some out. The sample lists around 180,000 clones; 88% were seen once. Sequencing was performed on peripheral blood. The receptor set was obtained from a man aged 55-75 years with acute or convalescent COVID-19.

The chain is built from TRBV6-2 or TRBV6-3 and TRBJ1-5; D is unclear. The V end was cut by 4 bases, the J end by 4 bases, with 14 bases between. The CDR3 contains 15 residues. From germline, CDR1 is MNHEY and CDR2 SVGEGT. This chain's CDR3 is CASSSPRASNQPQHF. The CDR3 DNA reads TGTGCCAGCAGTTCCCCGAGGGCCTCGAATCAGCCCCAGCATTTT.

CDR3 coding DNA: TGTGCCAGCAGCCCCCCCAGGGCATCGGACACTGAAGCTTTCTTT. Translated, it gives CASSPPRASDTEAFF. The chain uses TRBV9 and TRBJ1-1; D might be TRBD1 (5 bases). This CDR3 spans 15 amino acids. Trimming pared 4 bases from V and 3 bases from J, leaving 16 bases between. The germline V gene has CDR1 SGDLS and CDR2 YYNGEE.

Of note for this clone: The sample holds other DNA sequences that translate to the same CDR3. CDR3 sequence: CASSPSDTEAFF. The CDR3 nucleotides read TGTGCCAGCTCCCCCTCGGACACTGAAGCTTTCTTT. This rearrangement joins TRBV18 to TRBJ1-1; D is ambiguous. The germline CDR1 and CDR2 sequences are KGHSH and LQKENI. The V and J ends lost 6 bases and 3 bases respectively, with 8 bases between them. CDR3 size: 12 residues.

The chain combines TRBV7-3 with TRBJ1-5; 7 bases align to TRBD1. The CDR3 is 17 residues long. Trimming cost V 5 bases and J 2 bases; bases outside gene matches: 12. Germline assignment: CDR1 SGHTA and CDR2 FQGTGA. The DNA for the CDR3 is TGTGCCAGCAGCGGATACAAACAGGGGCCGGGCAATCAGCCCCAGCATTTT. As protein: CASSGYKQGPGNQPQHF.

The chain recombines TRBV30 with TRBJ2-1; 8 nucleotides align to TRBD2. Germline V gene data show CDR1 as GTSNPN and CDR2 as SVGIG (reference sequence). V was pared by 2 bases and J by 8 bases, with 11 bases of the junction left unmatched. This CDR3 comprises 15 residues. The CDR3 sequence: CAWSSRAGDRDEQFF. Written as DNA, the CDR3 is TGTGCCTGGAGTTCGCGAGCGGGAGATCGGGATGAGCAGTTCTTC.

The genes are TRBV27 and TRBJ2-1; TRBD1 matches 10 bases. V trimming: 6 bases; J trimming: 3 bases; junction bases outside the gene matches: 5. CDR1 and CDR2 from the germline V gene are MNHEY and SMNVEV (reference sequence). There are 15 residues in the CDR3. CDR3 sequence: CASSQDRGLYNEQFF. CDR3 sequence (DNA): TGTGCCAGCAGCCAAGACAGGGGGCTCTACAATGAGCAGTTCTTC.

The chain combines TRBV15 with TRBJ2-5; D may be TRBD2 (5 bases). The ends were cut back, 8 bases at V and 2 bases at J, with 12 bases in the middle. This CDR3 is 13 amino acids long. Germline CDR1 reads LNHNV; CDR2 reads YYDKDF (reference sequence). Here the CDR3 DNA reads TGTGCCACCTCCGAGCCGGGACAAGAGACCCAGTACTTC. This codes for CATSEPGQETQYF.

The CDR3 sequence: CASSLPLLGAGLETQYF. In DNA, the CDR3 is TGTGCCAGCAGCTTACCCCTACTCGGTGCAGGGCTAGAGACCCAGTACTTC. The V and J genes are TRBV11-2 and TRBJ2-5; D perhaps matches TRBD1 (5 bases). This CDR3 has 17 amino acids. Trimming pared 2 bases from V and 4 bases from J, leaving 20 bases between. From germline, CDR1 is SGHAT and CDR2 FQNNGV. The full variable domain, completed using reference TRBV11-2 and TRBJ2-5, is EAGVAQSPRYKIIEKRQSVAFWCNPISGHATLYWYQQILGQGPKLLIQFQNNGVVDDSQLPKDRFSAERLKGVDSTLKIQPAKLEDSAVYLCASSLPLLGAGLETQYFGPGTRLLVL.

The chain employs TRBV11-2 and TRBJ2-1; perhaps TRBD2 as D (6 bases). The CDR3 has 17 amino acids. Trimming removed 1 base from V and 0 bases from J, with 13 bases in between. Germline CDR1 reads SGHAT; CDR2 reads FQNNGV. CDR3 DNA: TGTGCCAGCAGCTTAGGAGCGGGCACAAGCTCCTACAATGAGCAGTTCTTC. This sequence encodes CASSLGAGTSSYNEQFF.

This clone was seen only once. This rearrangement joins TRBV7-9 to TRBJ1-1; tentatively, D is TRBD1 (6 bases). CDR1 and CDR2 from the germline V gene are SEHNR and FQNEAQ (reference sequence). Trimming shortened V by 9 bases and J by 0 bases, and 14 bases separated the two germline ends. CDR3 length equals 14 residues. CDR3 region: CASQQGQVNTEAFF. The CDR3 DNA reads as TGTGCCAGTCAGCAGGGGCAAGTGAACACTGAAGCTTTCTTT.

This chain joins TRBV29-1 and TRBJ2-7; 9 nucleotides match TRBD1. Germline V gene data show CDR1 as SQVTM and CDR2 as ANQGSEA. CDR3 size: 14 residues. Trimming at V came to 5 bases and at J to 6 bases, leaving 11 bases not matched to a gene. CDR3 DNA sequence: TGCAGCGTTTCGGGACAGGGTTTTTTCTCCGAGCAGTACTTC. This encodes CSVSGQGFFSEQYF.

The CDR3 DNA reads TGTGCCAGCATTGGGACACCGAACACCGGGGAGCTGTTTTTT. Protein sequence: CASIGTPNTGELFF. The chain recombines TRBV6-5 with TRBJ2-2, with D tentatively TRBD1 (6 bases). V was pared by 7 bases and J by 0 bases, with 9 bases between. CDR3 length: 14 amino acids. From germline, CDR1 is MNHEY and CDR2 SVGAGI.

This clone was observed a few times. J is TRBJ2-2 and V is TRBV7-3; 12 bases fit TRBD2. The CDR3 contains 17 residues. Trimming at V came to 5 bases and at J to 3 bases, leaving 7 bases not matched to a gene. Germline-derived CDR1 and CDR2 are SGHTA and FQGTGA. CDR3 DNA: TGTGCCAGCAGCCCCGCACTAGCGGGGGGAGACACCGGGGAGCTGTTTTTT. Translation gives CASSPALAGGDTGELFF.

V gene TRBV24-1 combines with J gene TRBJ1-2; D is uncertain. This CDR3 spans 13 amino acids. Germline loops: CDR1 KGHDR, CDR2 SFDVKD. V was pared by 4 bases and J by 1 base, with 6 bases between. This CDR3 is CATSDLFNYGYTF. The CDR3 DNA reads TGTGCCACCAGTGACCTTTTTAACTATGGCTACACCTTC.

V gene TRBV20-1 combines with J gene TRBJ2-7; D gene ambiguous. V was shortened by 1 base and J by 6 bases, with 7 bases between the two germline ends. CDR1 and CDR2 (germline): DFQATT, SNEGSKA (reference sequence). The CDR3 runs to 11 residues. The CDR3 loop reads CSARVLSEQYF. CDR3 sequence (DNA): TGCAGTGCTAGAGTTCTGTCCGAGCAGTACTTC.

The gene calls are TRBV5-1 and TRBJ1-4, with 10 bases identical to TRBD1. The germline V gene encodes CDR1 SGHRS and CDR2 YFSETQ. The CDR3 is 14 residues long. After removal of 4 bases from V and 6 bases from J, the junction contained 3 bases not matched to a gene. CDR3 sequence (DNA): TGCGCCAGCAGCAGACAGGGGGCGGATGAAAAACTGTTTTTT. Its protein product is CASSRQGADEKLFF.

This chain links TRBV2 with TRBJ1-1; possibly TRBD1 for D (5 bases). Germline V gene data show CDR1 as SNHLY and CDR2 as FYNNEI. The CDR3 runs to 13 residues. Trimming took 10 bases from V and 1 from J, leaving 13 bases between them. CDR3: CATTRDRNTEAFF. In DNA form, the CDR3 reads TGTGCCACGACGCGTGACAGGAACACTGAAGCTTTCTTT.

The V and J genes are TRBV25-1 and TRBJ2-2; D not certain. The CDR3 is made up of 15 amino acids. The germline V gene encodes CDR1 MGHDK and CDR2 SYGVNS. V gave up 10 bases and J gave up 1 base, with 16 bases separating them. The CDR3 sequence is CATTRVYWNTGELFF. The CDR3 nucleotides are TGTGCCACCACCCGGGTATACTGGAACACCGGGGAGCTGTTTTTT. The full variable domain, its missing parts supplied by reference TRBV25-1 and TRBJ2-2, is EADIYQTPRYLVIGTGKKITLECSQTMGHDKMYWYQQDPGMELHLIHYSYGVNSTEKGDLSSESTVSRIRTEHFPLTLESARPSHTSQYLCATTRVYWNTGELFFGEGSRLTVL.

V and J are TRBV2 and TRBJ1-4; no firm D call. This CDR3 contains 14 residues. Trimming took off 8 bases at V and 0 bases at J, with 10 bases between the two ends. Germline CDR1 is SNHLY and CDR2 is FYNNEI. In DNA, the CDR3 is TGTGCCAGCGGGCCGACATCAACTAATGAAAAACTGTTTTTT. The encoded protein is CASGPTSTNEKLFF.

The CDR3 spells CAWWNRGTPQTGGYTF. CDR3 DNA: TGTGCCTGGTGGAATCGCGGGACCCCACAGACTGGGGGCTACACCTTC. The chain recombines TRBV30 with TRBJ1-2; weak D call: TRBD1 (5 bases). The V gene's germline CDR1 is GTSNPN and CDR2 SVGIG (reference sequence). The CDR3 runs to 16 residues. The V and J ends lost 5 bases and 8 bases respectively, with 27 bases between them.

V gene TRBV27 combines with J gene TRBJ2-1; 9 nucleotides agree with TRBD2. The CDR3 is made up of 20 amino acids. The germline CDR1 and CDR2 sequences are MNHEY and SMNVEV (reference sequence). J lost 10 bases, V lost 5 bases, and 27 bases had no gene match. The CDR3 loop is CASSPPAGAVAGAMRNEQFF. CDR3 coding DNA: TGTGCCAGCAGTCCCCCCGCAGGGGCGGTAGCGGGGGCTATGAGAAACGAGCAGTTCTTC.

The chain joins TRBV5-5 to TRBJ1-2, with 11 bases lining up with TRBD1. Trimming cost V 2 bases and J 7 bases; bases outside gene matches: 10. Germline-derived CDR1 and CDR2 are SGHKS and YYEKEE (reference sequence). The length of the CDR3 is 16 residues. CDR3: CASSFGQGARYFGYTF. CDR3 coding DNA: TGTGCCAGCAGCTTCGGACAGGGGGCTCGGTATTTTGGCTACACCTTC.

V and J are TRBV10-1 and TRBJ1-1; no clear D gene. Trimming stripped 0 bases from V and 1 base from J, with 3 bases between. The CDR3 covers 13 residues. CDR1 is WNHNN and CDR2 is SYGVQD in the germline V gene (reference sequence). CDR3 sequence reads: CASSESKNTEAFF. For the CDR3, the DNA is TGCGCCAGCAGTGAGTCTAAGAACACTGAAGCTTTCTTT.

This chain connects TRBV28 to TRBJ2-7; weak D call: TRBD2 (7 bases). There are 14 residues in the CDR3. The germline V gene encodes CDR1 MDHEN and CDR2 SYDVKM. V lost 6 bases, J lost 2 bases, and 14 bases lay in between. CDR3 region: CASSSGGRAYEQYF. The CDR3, as DNA: TGTGCCAGCAGCTCCGGGGGGCGAGCCTACGAGCAGTACTTC.

The V and J genes are TRBV5-1 and TRBJ1-4, with a tentative D call TRBD1 (6 bases). Deletions cut 2 bases from V and 4 bases from J, with 27 bases between. Germline lookup yields CDR1 SGHRS and CDR2 YFSETQ. The length of the CDR3 is 20 residues. The CDR3 is CASSFGYGRDNHEDNEKLFF. CDR3 sequence (DNA): TGCGCCAGCAGCTTTGGATATGGTCGGGACAACCATGAGGATAATGAAAAACTGTTTTTT.

This clone came up once. The V call is TRBV12-5, the J call TRBJ1-6; the match to TRBD1 covers 7 bases. In germline, CDR1 is LGHNT, CDR2 FRNRAP. The junction had 1 base not matched to a gene; V was cut back by 5 bases and J by 6 bases. CDR3 length: 13 residues. This CDR3 is CASGPGGNSPLHF. The CDR3 nucleotides read TGTGCTAGTGGTCCAGGGGGTAATTCACCCCTCCACTTT. Together with reference TRBV12-5 and TRBJ1-6, the CDR3 gives the full variable domain: DARVTQTPRHKVTEMGQEVTMRCQPILGHNTVFWYRQTMMQGLELLAYFRNRAPLDDSGMPKDRFSAEMPDATLATLKIQPSEPRDSAVYFCASGPGGNSPLHFGNGTRLTVT.

The chain links TRBV5-4 to TRBJ1-6, with TRBD1 matching 9 bases. Germline V gene sequence: CDR1 SGHNT, CDR2 YYREEE (reference sequence). Unmatched junction bases numbered 7, after V lost 5 bases and J lost 7 bases. The CDR3 runs to 15 residues. The CDR3 here is CASSTQTGGNSPLHF. CDR3 nucleotide sequence: TGTGCCAGCAGTACGCAGACAGGGGGAAATTCACCCCTCCACTTT.

J is TRBJ2-5 and V is TRBV2; 10 nucleotides align to TRBD2. This CDR3 spans 16 amino acids. Trimming at V came to 5 bases and at J to 1 base, leaving 7 bases not matched to a gene. Per the germline V gene, CDR1 is SNHLY and CDR2 is FYNNEI. CDR3 sequence reads: CASSLAGAALQETQYF. The CDR3 coding sequence is TGTGCCAGCAGTCTAGCGGGAGCAGCTCTCCAAGAGACCCAGTACTTC. Combining the CDR3 with reference TRBV2 and TRBJ2-5 gives the whole variable domain EPEVTQTPSHQVTQMGQEVILRCVPISNHLYFYWYRQILGQKVEFLVSFYNNEISEKSEIFDDQFSVERPDGSNFTLKIRSTKLEDSAMYFCASSLAGAALQETQYFGPGTRLLVL.

The chain is built from TRBV14 and TRBJ1-6; tentative D call: TRBD1 (6 bases). The CDR3 runs 15 residues. V lost 1 base to trimming and J lost 5 bases, with 9 bases between them. Germline CDR1 is SGHDN and CDR2 is FVKESK. CDR3 region: CASSQGDMNNSPLHF. Written as DNA, the CDR3 is TGTGCCAGCAGCCAAGGGGACATGAATAATTCACCCCTCCACTTT.

The rearrangement uses TRBV11-3 and TRBJ2-7; D possibly corresponds to TRBD1 (6 bases). Trimming took 1 base from V and 6 from J, leaving 10 bases between them. The CDR3 has 13 residues. The germline CDR1 and CDR2 sequences are SGHNT and YENEEA. The CDR3 DNA reads as TGTGCCAGCAGCTTAGTAAACAGGGCCGAGCAGTACTTC. Translation: CASSLVNRAEQYF.

The table lists this clone with a few counts. V usage is TRBV2 and J usage is TRBJ2-1; 13 bases are a match to TRBD2. There are 15 residues in the CDR3. From germline, CDR1 is SNHLY and CDR2 FYNNEI. Trimming removed 5 bases from V and 9 bases from J; junction bases left unmatched: 7. The CDR3 loop reads CASSLLAGGPVEQFF. CDR3 nucleotide sequence: TGTGCCAGCAGTCTACTAGCGGGGGGGCCGGTTGAGCAGTTCTTC.

V and J are TRBV7-9 and TRBJ2-4, with D tentatively TRBD1 (6 bases). The V gene's germline CDR1 is SEHNR and CDR2 FQNEAQ (reference sequence). The CDR3 is made up of 17 amino acids. Trimming removed 4 bases at V and 7 bases at J, with 23 bases between. Here the CDR3 reads CASSSTYAGESGNIQYF. The CDR3 nucleotides are TGTGCCAGCAGCTCCACCTACGCAGGGGAGTCTGGGAACATTCAGTACTTC.